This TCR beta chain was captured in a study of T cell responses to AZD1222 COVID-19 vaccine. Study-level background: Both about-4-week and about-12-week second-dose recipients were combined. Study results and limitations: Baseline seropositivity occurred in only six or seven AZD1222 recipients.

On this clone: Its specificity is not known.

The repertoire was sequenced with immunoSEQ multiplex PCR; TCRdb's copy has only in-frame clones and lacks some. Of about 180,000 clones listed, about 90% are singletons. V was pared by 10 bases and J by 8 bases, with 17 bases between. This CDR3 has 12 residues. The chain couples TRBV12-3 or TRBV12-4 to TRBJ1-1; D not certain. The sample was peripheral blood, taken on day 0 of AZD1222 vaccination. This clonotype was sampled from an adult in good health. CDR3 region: CATHAPGSEAFF. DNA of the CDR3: TGTGCCACACATGCGCCGGGTTCGGAAGCTTTCTTT.